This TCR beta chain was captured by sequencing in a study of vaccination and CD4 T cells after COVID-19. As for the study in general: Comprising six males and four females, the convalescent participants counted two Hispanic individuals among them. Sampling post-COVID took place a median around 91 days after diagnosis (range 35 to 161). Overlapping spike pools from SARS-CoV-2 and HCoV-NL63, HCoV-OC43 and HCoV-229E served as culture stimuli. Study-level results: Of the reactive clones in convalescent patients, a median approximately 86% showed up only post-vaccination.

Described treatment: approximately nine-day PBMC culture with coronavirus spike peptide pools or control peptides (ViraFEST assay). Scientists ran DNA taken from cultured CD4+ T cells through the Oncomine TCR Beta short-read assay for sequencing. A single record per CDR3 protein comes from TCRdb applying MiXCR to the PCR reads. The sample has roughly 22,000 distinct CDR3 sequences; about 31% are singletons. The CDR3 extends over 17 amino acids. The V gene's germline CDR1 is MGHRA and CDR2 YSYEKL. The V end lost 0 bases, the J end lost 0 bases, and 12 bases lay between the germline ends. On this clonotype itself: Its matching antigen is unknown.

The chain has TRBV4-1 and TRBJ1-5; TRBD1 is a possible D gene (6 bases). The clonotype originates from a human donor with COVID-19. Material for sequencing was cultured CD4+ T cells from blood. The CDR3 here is CASSQDIEDSSNQPQHF. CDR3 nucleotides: TGCGCCAGCAGCCAAGATATAGAGGACAGTAGCAATCAGCCCCAGCATTTT.